The rows below give T cell receptor beta chains drawn from one sample of a study of response to subunit inactivated influenza vaccine. Via MiXCR, TCRdb re-called the RT-PCR reads, giving one row per CDR3 protein. The sample has about 540,000 distinct CDR3 sequences, roughly 15% seen once. The input for sequencing was PBMCs from blood, taken 11 to 12 days after vaccination. These TCRs come from a man aged 45-65 years who received an inactivated influenza vaccine. CDR3s include the opening cysteine and the closing phenylalanine or tryptophan. The D gene is left open where the match is weak. Clone size is stated in some rows and not others, as once, few, many or a class when expanded.

D | J | V | size | CDR3 | DNA
TRBD2 | TRBJ2-1 | TRBV4-2 | few | CASSQAGTSGDNEQFF | TGTGCCAGCAGCCAAGCCGGGACTAGCGGGGACAATGAGCAGTTCTTC
TRBD1 | TRBJ2-5 | TRBV24-1 | NA | CATSVTGTGGRETQYF | TGTGCCACCAGTGTTACCGGGACAGGGGGCCGGGAGACCCAGTACTTC
NA | TRBJ2-3 | TRBV4-2 | few | CASSRDLEWTDTQYF | TGTGCCAGCAGCCGAGACCTAGAATGGACAGATACGCAGTATTTT
TRBD2 | TRBJ2-3 | TRBV29-1 | NA | CSAEGAGRGTQYF | TGCAGCGCTGAAGGGGCAGGGAGGGGTACGCAGTATTTT
NA | TRBJ2-1 | TRBV6-1 | few | CASRRRDSAYNEQFF | TGTGCCAGCAGACGACGGGACTCCGCTTACAATGAGCAGTTCTTC
NA | TRBJ2-1 | TRBV7-8 | few | CASSLWDIYNEQFF | TGTGCCAGCAGCTTATGGGACATCTACAATGAGCAGTTCTTC
TRBD1 | TRBJ2-7 | TRBV14 | few | CASSQPRTGWYSYEQYF | TGTGCCAGCAGCCAGCCCCGGACAGGGTGGTACTCCTACGAGCAGTACTTC
TRBD1 | TRBJ1-2 | TRBV18 | NA | CASSDRQGRAGYTF | TGTGCCAGCTCAGACCGACAGGGCCGCGCAGGCTACACCTTC
TRBD1 | TRBJ2-1 | TRBV5-6 | NA | CASSLATGGTYNEQFF | TGTGCCAGCAGTTTAGCCACAGGGGGGACCTACAATGAGCAGTTCTTC
NA | TRBJ2-1 | TRBV4-2 | few | CASSQEGRVSYEQFF | TGTGCCAGCAGCCAAGAGGGCAGGGTGAGTTATGAGCAGTTCTTC
TRBD1 | TRBJ2-3 | TRBV6-2/TRBV6-3 | many | CASSGQGGFGFTDTQYF | TGTGCCAGCAGCGGACAGGGTGGATTCGGCTTCACAGATACGCAGTATTTT
TRBD1 | TRBJ2-5 | TRBV7-9 | NA | CASSLEAGGLGETQYF | TGTGCCAGCAGCTTAGAAGCAGGGGGCTTAGGAGAGACCCAGTACTTC
NA | TRBJ1-2 | TRBV7-2 | few | CASSSLDYGYTF | TGTGCCAGCAGCTCTTTAGACTATGGCTACACCTTC
NA | TRBJ2-2 | TRBV2 | few | CASSPRPMTTGELFF | TGTGCCAGCAGTCCCCGCCCAATGACCACCGGGGAGCTGTTTTTT
TRBD1 | TRBJ2-7 | TRBV27 | NA | CASSAGQGVHEQYF | TGTGCCAGCAGTGCGGGACAGGGCGTCCACGAGCAGTACTTC
TRBD2 | TRBJ2-1 | TRBV7-8 | many | CASSPERGGISSNEQFF | TGTGCCAGCAGCCCCGAGCGGGGGGGCATATCCTCCAATGAGCAGTTCTTC
TRBD1 | TRBJ1-2 | TRBV6-5 | few | CASSYPSRRGFGYTF | TGTGCCAGCAGTTACCCGTCCCGCAGGGGGTTCGGCTACACCTTC
NA | TRBJ1-5 | TRBV28 | many | CASSLAGQPQHF | TGTGCCAGCAGTTTAGCTGGACAGCCCCAGCATTTT
TRBD2 | TRBJ2-5 | TRBV12-3/TRBV12-4 | few | CASSLSTSGGPLQETQYF | TGTGCCAGCAGTTTGTCGACTAGCGGGGGGCCCTTACAAGAGACCCAGTACTTC
TRBD2 | TRBJ2-3 | TRBV9 | few | CASSVQTSGGSIRTDTQYF | TGTGCCAGCAGCGTACAGACTAGCGGGGGGTCCATCCGCACAGATACGCAGTATTTT